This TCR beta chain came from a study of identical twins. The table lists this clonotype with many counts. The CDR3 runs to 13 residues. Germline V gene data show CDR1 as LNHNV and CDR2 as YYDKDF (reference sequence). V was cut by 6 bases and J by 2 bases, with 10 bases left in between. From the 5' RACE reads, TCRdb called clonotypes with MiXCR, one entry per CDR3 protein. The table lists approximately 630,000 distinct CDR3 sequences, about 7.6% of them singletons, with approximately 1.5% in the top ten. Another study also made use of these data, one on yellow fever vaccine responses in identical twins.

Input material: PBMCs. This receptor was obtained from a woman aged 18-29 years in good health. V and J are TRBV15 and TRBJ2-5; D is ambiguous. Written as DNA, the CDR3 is TGTGCCACCAGTCCCGGATTGCAAGAGACCCAGTACTTC. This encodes CATSPGLQETQYF.